This T cell receptor beta chain comes out of a study of T cells in Graves' hyperthyroidism and ophthalmopathy. TCR beta CDR3 region amplification was performed from RNA transcripts. HTBI primers were employed in a first-round RT-PCR of the TCR CDR3. In TCRdb, the multiplex PCR reads were re-called with MiXCR into one record per CDR3 protein. The sample records about 640,000 distinct CDR3 sequences, around 21% being singletons. This clonotype was recorded a few times. There are 19 residues in the CDR3. Germline V gene lookup returns CDR1 MNHEY and CDR2 SVGEGT. Unmatched junction bases numbered 14, after V lost 2 bases and J lost 3 bases.

The genes are TRBV6-2 or TRBV6-3 and TRBJ2-2; 8 bases are shared with TRBD2. The source is a man between 25 and 39 years old with Graves' ophthalmopathy. The material sequenced was blood. The CDR3, as DNA: TGTGCCAGCAGTTACCTAATACTAGTCTACGGGAGGGACACCGGGGAGCTGTTTTTT. It translates to CASSYLILVYGRDTGELFF.